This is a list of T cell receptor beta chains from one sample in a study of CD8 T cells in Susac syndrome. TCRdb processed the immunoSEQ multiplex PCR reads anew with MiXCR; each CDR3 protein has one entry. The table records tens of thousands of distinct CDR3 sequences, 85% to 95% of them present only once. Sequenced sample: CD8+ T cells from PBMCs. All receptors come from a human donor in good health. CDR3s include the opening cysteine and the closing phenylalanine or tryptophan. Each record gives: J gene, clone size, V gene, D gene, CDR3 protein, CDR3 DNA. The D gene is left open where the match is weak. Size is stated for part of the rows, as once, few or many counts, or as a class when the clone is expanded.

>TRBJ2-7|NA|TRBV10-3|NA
CAISAPGTDSPYEQYF
TGTGCCATCAGCGCTCCCGGGACGGATTCGCCCTACGAGCAGTACTTC
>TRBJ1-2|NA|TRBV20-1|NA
CSASNIHYTF
TGCAGTGCTAGTAACATACACTACACCTTC
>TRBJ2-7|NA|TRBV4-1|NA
CASSPRMGASSYEQYF
TGCGCCAGCAGCCCACGAATGGGGGCCAGCTCCTACGAGCAGTACTTC
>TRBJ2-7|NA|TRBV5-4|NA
CASSSGVGVMSYEQYF
TGTGCCAGCAGCTCTGGGGTGGGGGTGATGTCCTACGAGCAGTACTTC
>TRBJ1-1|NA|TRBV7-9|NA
CASSSTSNMNTEAFF
TGTGCCAGCAGCTCGACAAGTAATATGAACACTGAAGCTTTCTTT
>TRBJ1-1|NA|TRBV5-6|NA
CASSLDDVSPREAFF
TGTGCCAGCAGCTTGGATGATGTGAGCCCCCGTGAAGCTTTCTTT
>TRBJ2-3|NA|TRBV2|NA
CASSEQDFSTDTQYF
TGTGCCAGCAGTGAACAGGACTTTAGCACAGATACGCAGTATTTT
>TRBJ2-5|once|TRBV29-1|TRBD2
CSVEDRGRALETQYF
TGCAGCGTGGAAGATCGCGGGAGGGCCCTTGAGACCCAGTACTTC
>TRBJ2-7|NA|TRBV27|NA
CASSPQIPYEQYF
TGTGCCAGCAGTCCACAGATCCCCTACGAGCAGTACTTC
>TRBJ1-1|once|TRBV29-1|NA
CSVEEPNTEAFF
TGCAGCGTTGAGGAGCCGAACACTGAAGCTTTCTTT
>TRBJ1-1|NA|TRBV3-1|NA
CASSQDAAGPEAFF
TGTGCCAGCAGCCAAGATGCCGCCGGACCTGAAGCTTTCTTT
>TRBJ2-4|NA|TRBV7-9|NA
CASSLGAENIQYF
TGTGCCAGCAGCTTAGGAGCGGAAAACATTCAGTACTTC
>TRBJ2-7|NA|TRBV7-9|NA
CASSDSFSDEQYF
TGTGCCAGCAGCGACAGCTTCAGCGACGAGCAGTACTTC
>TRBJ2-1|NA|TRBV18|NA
CASSPGGYNEQFF
TGTGCCAGCTCACCAGGAGGGTACAATGAGCAGTTCTTC
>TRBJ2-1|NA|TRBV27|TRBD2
CASSYLAGVRNEQFF
TGTGCCAGCAGTTACCTAGCGGGAGTGCGAAATGAGCAGTTCTTC
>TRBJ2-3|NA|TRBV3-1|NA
CASSQDQPGDADTQYF
TGTGCCAGCAGCCAAGATCAACCGGGAGACGCAGATACGCAGTATTTT
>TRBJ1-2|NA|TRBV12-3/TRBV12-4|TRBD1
CASSFLRQGEGYGYTF
TGTGCCAGCAGTTTCCTCCGACAGGGCGAGGGCTATGGCTACACCTTC
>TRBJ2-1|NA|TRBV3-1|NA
CASSPTGAVTYNEQFF
TGTGCCAGCAGCCCGACGGGGGCAGTGACCTACAATGAGCAGTTCTTC
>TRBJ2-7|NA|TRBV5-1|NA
CASSLDGLSYEQYF
TGCGCCAGCAGCTTGGACGGGCTCTCCTACGAGCAGTACTTC
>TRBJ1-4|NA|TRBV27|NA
CASSLVGNEKLFF
TGTGCCAGCAGTTTGGTCGGCAATGAAAAACTGTTTTTT
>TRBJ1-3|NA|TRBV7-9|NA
CASSPRGRSGNTIYF
TGTGCCAGCAGCCCTAGGGGGAGGTCTGGAAACACCATATATTTT
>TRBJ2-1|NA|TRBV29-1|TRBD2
CSVLGTSGTGGSSYNEQFF
TGCAGCGTTCTGGGGACTAGCGGGACAGGAGGGAGCTCCTACAATGAGCAGTTCTTC
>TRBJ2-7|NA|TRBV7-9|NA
CATEMGPHEQYF
TGTGCCACCGAGATGGGGCCCCACGAGCAGTACTTC